Listed below are T cell receptor beta chains from one sample, sequenced in a study of blood T cells in healthy people across ages. From the 5' RACE reads, TCRdb called clonotypes with MiXCR, one entry per CDR3 protein. The sample records 1,300,000 or so distinct CDR3 sequences, approximately 59% being singletons. The sample comprised blood. These receptors originate from a man younger than 30 in good health. Both conserved end residues are part of each CDR3. Each record gives: clone size, J gene, D gene, V gene, CDR3 DNA, CDR3 protein. The D gene is left open where the match is weak. The size field is filled for only some rows; it gives once, few, many or a size class.

abundance: few; j_gene: TRBJ2-5; d_gene: TRBD2; v_gene: TRBV29-1; CDR3nt: TGCAGCGTAACCGGGACTAGCGGGAGTTATGAGCAGTACTTC; CDR3aa: CSVTGTSGSYEQYF
abundance: few; j_gene: TRBJ2-3; d_gene: NA; v_gene: TRBV29-1; CDR3nt: TGCAGCGTGCATCCAAGGGGCACAGATACGCAGTATTTT; CDR3aa: CSVHPRGTDTQYF
abundance: NA; j_gene: TRBJ2-5; d_gene: TRBD2; v_gene: TRBV28; CDR3nt: TGTGCCAGCGGCGGGGGACGAAGAGAGACCCAGTACTTC; CDR3aa: CASGGGRRETQYF
abundance: NA; j_gene: TRBJ2-4; d_gene: NA; v_gene: TRBV10-1; CDR3nt: TGCGCCAGCAGTGAGTCGCCATTTAAAGCCAAAAACATTCAGTACTTC; CDR3aa: CASSESPFKAKNIQYF
abundance: NA; j_gene: TRBJ2-1; d_gene: NA; v_gene: TRBV27; CDR3nt: TGTGCCAGCTTCCGCTATGACAATGAGCAGTTCTTC; CDR3aa: CASFRYDNEQFF
abundance: NA; j_gene: TRBJ2-7; d_gene: TRBD2; v_gene: TRBV5-1; CDR3nt: TGCGCCAGCAGCCACTTGACTAGCGGGGGTTACAATGAGCAGTACTTC; CDR3aa: CASSHLTSGGYNEQYF
abundance: NA; j_gene: TRBJ2-7; d_gene: NA; v_gene: TRBV28; CDR3nt: TGTGCCATCGGAGGGATGTACTCAATCTCCTGCGAGCAGTACTTC; CDR3aa: CAIGGMYSISCEQYF
abundance: NA; j_gene: TRBJ1-1; d_gene: NA; v_gene: TRBV5-1; CDR3nt: TGCGCCAGCAGCCCAACGGGGACGTCGAGCACTGAAGCTTTCTTT; CDR3aa: CASSPTGTSSTEAFF
abundance: NA; j_gene: TRBJ2-5; d_gene: NA; v_gene: TRBV6-6; CDR3nt: TGTGCCAGCCGGGGGCCTGCGGAGACCCAGTACTTC; CDR3aa: CASRGPAETQYF
abundance: NA; j_gene: TRBJ1-1; d_gene: NA; v_gene: TRBV29-1; CDR3nt: TGCAGCGTACCAAACAAGGGAGGGGGTAACACTGAAGCTTTCTTT; CDR3aa: CSVPNKGGGNTEAFF
abundance: NA; j_gene: TRBJ2-3; d_gene: NA; v_gene: TRBV29-1; CDR3nt: TGCAGCGTTGCCGCCCCTAGGGGCATCACAGATACGCAGTATTTT; CDR3aa: CSVAAPRGITDTQYF
abundance: NA; j_gene: TRBJ2-7; d_gene: NA; v_gene: TRBV7-9; CDR3nt: TGTGCCAGCAGCGGGCAGGGAGAGCCCTCCTACGAGCAGTACTTC; CDR3aa: CASSGQGEPSYEQYF
abundance: NA; j_gene: TRBJ1-2; d_gene: TRBD1; v_gene: TRBV5-1; CDR3nt: TGCGCCAGCAGCTTAAGCAGGGGGCAGGTTAACTATGGCTACACCTTC; CDR3aa: CASSLSRGQVNYGYTF
abundance: few; j_gene: TRBJ1-2; d_gene: NA; v_gene: TRBV6-1; CDR3nt: TGTGCCAGCAGAGACCGAGGGAACTATGGCTACACCTTC; CDR3aa: CASRDRGNYGYTF
abundance: NA; j_gene: TRBJ1-5; d_gene: NA; v_gene: TRBV27; CDR3nt: TGTGCCAGCAGCCCAGGGATCGGGCCCCAGCATTTT; CDR3aa: CASSPGIGPQHF
abundance: NA; j_gene: TRBJ2-7; d_gene: NA; v_gene: TRBV28; CDR3nt: TGTGCCAGCACCCTGGAGACCGGATTATACGAGCAGTACTTC; CDR3aa: CASTLETGLYEQYF
abundance: NA; j_gene: TRBJ1-1; d_gene: TRBD1; v_gene: TRBV12-3/TRBV12-4; CDR3nt: TGTGCCAGCAGTACAACAGGGGGCCCGAAGAACACTGAAGCTTTCTTT; CDR3aa: CASSTTGGPKNTEAFF
abundance: NA; j_gene: TRBJ2-7; d_gene: TRBD2; v_gene: TRBV18; CDR3nt: TGTGCCAGCTCACCTCCCGGGAGGGGAGCAACCTACGAGCAGTACTTC; CDR3aa: CASSPPGRGATYEQYF
abundance: NA; j_gene: TRBJ1-5; d_gene: NA; v_gene: TRBV7-2; CDR3nt: TGTGCCAGCAGCCCCACTCCGCGCGTCACCGGGAATCAGCCCCAGCATTTT; CDR3aa: CASSPTPRVTGNQPQHF
abundance: few; j_gene: TRBJ1-2; d_gene: TRBD1; v_gene: TRBV4-1; CDR3nt: TGCGCCAGCAGCCAAGATCCGCAGGGGGCTAGTGGCTACACCTTC; CDR3aa: CASSQDPQGASGYTF
abundance: NA; j_gene: TRBJ1-1; d_gene: NA; v_gene: TRBV12-3/TRBV12-4; CDR3nt: TGTGCCAGCAGTTCGCAGGGGATGGCTTTCTTT; CDR3aa: CASSSQGMAFF
abundance: few; j_gene: TRBJ2-5; d_gene: NA; v_gene: TRBV4-1; CDR3nt: TGCGCCAGCAGCCAAACCTCAGGACAGACTATGTACCAAGAGACCCAGTACTTC; CDR3aa: CASSQTSGQTMYQETQYF
abundance: few; j_gene: TRBJ2-7; d_gene: TRBD1; v_gene: TRBV20-1; CDR3nt: TGCAGTGCTAGGGCCCCTAGGGACAGGGGGCGCGAGCAGTACTTC; CDR3aa: CSARAPRDRGREQYF
abundance: NA; j_gene: TRBJ2-1; d_gene: TRBD1; v_gene: TRBV5-6; CDR3nt: TGTGCCAGCAGCGGACCGACAGGGCGGGAGCAGTTCTTC; CDR3aa: CASSGPTGREQFF
abundance: NA; j_gene: TRBJ2-5; d_gene: NA; v_gene: TRBV6-5; CDR3nt: TGTGCCAGCAGTTACGCGATCACCGAGGAGACCCAGTACTTC; CDR3aa: CASSYAITEETQYF
abundance: few; j_gene: TRBJ2-5; d_gene: NA; v_gene: TRBV11-2; CDR3nt: TGTGCCAGCAGCTTATACAGAACCACGAACTACCAAGAGACCCAGTACTTC; CDR3aa: CASSLYRTTNYQETQYF
abundance: NA; j_gene: TRBJ1-1; d_gene: NA; v_gene: TRBV5-1; CDR3nt: TGCGCCAGCAGCTTGGTCATAGATCCCAGGGGCGGAACTGAAGCTTTCTTT; CDR3aa: CASSLVIDPRGGTEAFF
abundance: NA; j_gene: TRBJ1-6; d_gene: TRBD1; v_gene: TRBV14; CDR3nt: TGTGCCAGCAGCCAACGGACAGGGAACTATAATTCACCCCTCCACTTT; CDR3aa: CASSQRTGNYNSPLHF
abundance: NA; j_gene: TRBJ1-2; d_gene: NA; v_gene: TRBV7-2; CDR3nt: TGTGCCAGCAGCCCCAATCCGGGGGAAGCTTATGGCTACACCTTC; CDR3aa: CASSPNPGEAYGYTF
abundance: few; j_gene: TRBJ2-7; d_gene: TRBD1; v_gene: TRBV6-6; CDR3nt: TGTGCCAGCAGTTACCGGGACAGGGTGAACGAGCAGTACTTC; CDR3aa: CASSYRDRVNEQYF
abundance: NA; j_gene: TRBJ1-2; d_gene: NA; v_gene: TRBV18; CDR3nt: TGTGCCAGCTCATCGAGGGACGGAGCTTACTATGGCTACACCTTC; CDR3aa: CASSSRDGAYYGYTF
abundance: NA; j_gene: TRBJ2-1; d_gene: NA; v_gene: TRBV6-5; CDR3nt: TGTGCCAGCAGTCTCCTCCGGGCCTATCAACCCAATGAGCAGTTCTTC; CDR3aa: CASSLLRAYQPNEQFF
abundance: once; j_gene: TRBJ2-5; d_gene: TRBD2; v_gene: TRBV29-1; CDR3nt: TGCAGCGTTGAAGGGCTAGCGGGAGGGGGAGAGACCCAGTACTTC; CDR3aa: CSVEGLAGGGETQYF
abundance: NA; j_gene: TRBJ2-1; d_gene: TRBD2; v_gene: TRBV2; CDR3nt: TGTGCCTGTGTAGGTTCTAGCGGGAGAAATGAGCAGTTCTTC; CDR3aa: CACVGSSGRNEQFF
abundance: NA; j_gene: TRBJ2-7; d_gene: TRBD1; v_gene: TRBV6-2/TRBV6-3; CDR3nt: TGTGCCAGCAGCTACGGTGGACAGGGGAGCGAGCAGTACTTC; CDR3aa: CASSYGGQGSEQYF
abundance: NA; j_gene: TRBJ1-5; d_gene: NA; v_gene: TRBV29-1; CDR3nt: TGCAGCGTCGGGGGGGTGGGTCAGCCCCAGCATTTT; CDR3aa: CSVGGVGQPQHF
abundance: NA; j_gene: TRBJ2-5; d_gene: NA; v_gene: TRBV12-3/TRBV12-4; CDR3nt: TGTGCCAGCAGCCTCACCCAGTCCCAGTACTTC; CDR3aa: CASSLTQSQYF
abundance: NA; j_gene: TRBJ2-5; d_gene: TRBD2; v_gene: TRBV9; CDR3nt: TGTGCCAGCAGCGTTGGGACTAGCGAAGAGACCCAGTACTTC; CDR3aa: CASSVGTSEETQYF
abundance: NA; j_gene: TRBJ1-1; d_gene: TRBD1; v_gene: TRBV2; CDR3nt: TGTGCCAGCAGCGATACAGGGGCTCTAGGGACTGAAGCTTTCTTT; CDR3aa: CASSDTGALGTEAFF
abundance: NA; j_gene: TRBJ1-1; d_gene: NA; v_gene: TRBV7-8; CDR3nt: TGTGCCAGCAGCCGCGACGCGGGGGCGGATTTCTTT; CDR3aa: CASSRDAGADFF
abundance: NA; j_gene: TRBJ1-2; d_gene: TRBD1; v_gene: TRBV4-3; CDR3nt: TGCGCCAGCAGCCAAGCCCGAAGACCCGGGACAGGGGATGGCTACACCTTC; CDR3aa: CASSQARRPGTGDGYTF
abundance: few; j_gene: TRBJ2-7; d_gene: NA; v_gene: TRBV25-1; CDR3nt: TGTGCCAGCAGTGACCCAGGAGGTCGGCGCGAGCAGTACTTC; CDR3aa: CASSDPGGRREQYF
abundance: NA; j_gene: TRBJ1-2; d_gene: NA; v_gene: TRBV21-1; CDR3nt: TGTGCCAGCAGCAAAGTGTACTTTGGTAACTATGGCTACACCTTC; CDR3aa: CASSKVYFGNYGYTF
abundance: NA; j_gene: TRBJ2-3; d_gene: NA; v_gene: TRBV5-1; CDR3nt: TGCGCCAGCAGCTCCTCCCGGGTAGGCACAGGTACGCAGTATTTT; CDR3aa: CASSSSRVGTGTQYF
abundance: NA; j_gene: TRBJ2-7; d_gene: NA; v_gene: TRBV4-1; CDR3nt: TGCGCCAGCAGTCCTAACTTGGGGTCAATTCCTTACTCCTACGAGCAGTACTTC; CDR3aa: CASSPNLGSIPYSYEQYF
abundance: NA; j_gene: TRBJ1-5; d_gene: NA; v_gene: TRBV15; CDR3nt: TGTGCCACCAGCAGAGAGGCTGGGTATAGCAATCAGCCCCAGCATTTT; CDR3aa: CATSREAGYSNQPQHF
abundance: NA; j_gene: TRBJ2-3; d_gene: NA; v_gene: TRBV28; CDR3nt: TGTGCCAGCCGCCGGAAACAACCCACAGATACGCAGTATTTT; CDR3aa: CASRRKQPTDTQYF
abundance: few; j_gene: TRBJ2-7; d_gene: NA; v_gene: TRBV4-2; CDR3nt: TGTGCCAGCAGCCAAGAGACGGCGCCTATCCCAACCTACGAGCAGTACTTC; CDR3aa: CASSQETAPIPTYEQYF
abundance: once; j_gene: TRBJ2-3; d_gene: NA; v_gene: TRBV20-1; CDR3nt: TGCAGTGCTAAGCGACAAGATACGCAGTATTTT; CDR3aa: CSAKRQDTQYF
abundance: NA; j_gene: TRBJ2-3; d_gene: NA; v_gene: TRBV29-1; CDR3nt: TGCAGCGTTTCCCCGGCAACCACAGATACGCAGTATTTT; CDR3aa: CSVSPATTDTQYF
abundance: NA; j_gene: TRBJ1-5; d_gene: NA; v_gene: TRBV20-1; CDR3nt: TGCAGTGCTAGAGACAATCTTGGCCAGCCCCAGCATTTT; CDR3aa: CSARDNLGQPQHF
abundance: few; j_gene: TRBJ2-4; d_gene: TRBD2; v_gene: TRBV5-6; CDR3nt: TGTGCCAGCAGCCTCGGACTAGGATCTTTGGGGGAGCAGTACTTC; CDR3aa: CASSLGLGSLGEQYF
abundance: few; j_gene: TRBJ1-1; d_gene: TRBD1; v_gene: TRBV4-3; CDR3nt: TGCGCCAGCAGCCAATCGGACAGGGGTGAAGCTTTCTTT; CDR3aa: CASSQSDRGEAFF
abundance: NA; j_gene: TRBJ2-2; d_gene: TRBD2; v_gene: TRBV7-2; CDR3nt: TGTGCCAGCAGCTTAGTTGCGGGAGGGCCGACCGGGGAGCTGTTTTTT; CDR3aa: CASSLVAGGPTGELFF
abundance: NA; j_gene: TRBJ1-5; d_gene: NA; v_gene: TRBV4-1; CDR3nt: TGCGCCAGCAGCCAAGATGACGGGACGAATTACCACAATCAGCCCCAGCATTTT; CDR3aa: CASSQDDGTNYHNQPQHF
abundance: few; j_gene: TRBJ2-7; d_gene: NA; v_gene: TRBV24-1; CDR3nt: TGTGCCACCAGTGACCGCCATGCCTACGAGCAGTACTTC; CDR3aa: CATSDRHAYEQYF
abundance: NA; j_gene: TRBJ2-7; d_gene: NA; v_gene: TRBV24-1; CDR3nt: TGTGCCACCAGTGTCTTCCTCTACGAGCAGTACTTC; CDR3aa: CATSVFLYEQYF
abundance: NA; j_gene: TRBJ2-7; d_gene: NA; v_gene: TRBV9; CDR3nt: TGTGCCAGCAGCGTAGCCTACGGACCCTACGAGCAGTACTTC; CDR3aa: CASSVAYGPYEQYF
abundance: NA; j_gene: TRBJ1-3; d_gene: TRBD1; v_gene: TRBV20-1; CDR3nt: TGCAGTGCTAGAGATACAGGGGCATCCGGAAACACCATATATTTT; CDR3aa: CSARDTGASGNTIYF